This is a list of T cell receptor beta chains from one sample in a study of post-analysis software for immune sequencing data. TCRdb reprocessed the PCR reads with MiXCR, giving one entry per CDR3 protein. The sample holds hundreds of thousands of distinct CDR3 sequences, 25% to 30% seen once. Sequencing was carried out using blood. The receptors shown here come from a girl aged 5 to 17 with multiple sclerosis. The CDR3 runs from the conserved cysteine through the conserved F or W. The order of the fields is D gene, J gene, V gene, clone size, CDR3 protein, CDR3 DNA. A D gene is named only where the DNA matches it firmly. Not all rows give a size; the values are once, few, many and, for expanded clones, a class.

- | TRBJ1-6 | TRBV7-2 | - | CASRSGLRNSPLHF | TGTGCCAGCAGGTCGGGACTCAGAAATTCACCCCTCCACTTT
- | TRBJ1-2 | TRBV13 | - | CASSLGPRDYGYTF | TGTGCCAGCAGCTTAGGGCCGCGGGACTATGGCTACACCTTC
TRBD1 | TRBJ2-3 | TRBV28 | - | CASSPPGQLLTDTQYF | TGTGCCAGCAGTCCGCCGGGACAGCTCCTCACAGATACGCAGTATTTT
TRBD2 | TRBJ2-3 | TRBV7-2 | - | CASSLSLVAGDTQYF | TGTGCCAGCAGCTTATCTCTGGTAGCGGGGGATACGCAGTATTTT
- | TRBJ2-7 | TRBV11-2 | - | CASSLHPQDRYEQYF | TGTGCCAGCAGCTTACATCCACAGGATCGATACGAGCAGTACTTC
TRBD1 | TRBJ1-4 | TRBV4-2 | - | CASSLRGQGPQTTNEKLFF | TGTGCCAGCAGCCTAAGGGGACAGGGGCCACAGACAACTAATGAAAAACTGTTTTTT
- | TRBJ2-7 | TRBV5-1 | few | CASSQGPSSYEQYF | TGCGCCAGCAGCCAGGGCCCGAGCTCCTACGAGCAGTACTTC
TRBD1 | TRBJ2-3 | TRBV20-1 | few | CSAITQTGITDTQYF | TGCAGTGCTATAACCCAGACAGGGATCACAGATACGCAGTATTTT
- | TRBJ1-6 | TRBV4-1 | few | CASSPGPSSYNSPLHF | TGCGCCAGCAGCCCGGGACCGAGCTCCTATAATTCACCCCTCCACTTT
- | TRBJ2-5 | TRBV6-1 | many | CASRLDGQETQYF | TGTGCCAGCCGATTGGATGGACAAGAGACCCAGTACTTC
- | TRBJ1-4 | TRBV20-1 | - | CSARDWQAYNEKRFF | TGCAGTGCTAGAGATTGGCAGGCTTATAATGAAAAACGGTTTTTT
TRBD1 | TRBJ2-3 | TRBV5-1 | - | CASSYGQGADTQYF | TGCGCCAGCAGTTACGGACAGGGTGCAGATACGCAGTATTTT
TRBD2 | TRBJ2-7 | TRBV10-3 | - | CAISEGFGTSSTEQYF | TGTGCCATCAGTGAGGGGTTTGGGACTAGCTCTACTGAGCAGTACTTC
- | TRBJ1-5 | TRBV10-3 | few | CAISEIFDGHQPQHF | TGTGCCATCAGTGAGATATTCGACGGCCATCAGCCCCAGCATTTT
- | TRBJ2-5 | TRBV6-1 | few | CASTLIGADQETQYF | TGTGCCAGCACCCTTATCGGAGCTGACCAAGAGACCCAGTACTTC
- | TRBJ2-1 | TRBV6-5 | - | CASRYRVSDEQFF | TGTGCCAGCAGGTACAGGGTATCGGATGAGCAGTTCTTC
TRBD1 | TRBJ1-5 | TRBV12-3/TRBV12-4 | - | CASRSGQGAIQPQHF | TGTGCCAGCAGGTCGGGACAGGGGGCGATTCAGCCCCAGCATTTT
TRBD1 | TRBJ1-2 | TRBV10-3 | many | CAISPGQGNYGYTF | TGTGCCATCAGTCCGGGACAGGGGAACTATGGCTACACCTTC
- | TRBJ2-1 | TRBV4-3 | - | CASSQESTSSYNEQFF | TGCGCCAGCAGCCAAGAGTCTACCAGCTCCTACAATGAGCAGTTCTTC
TRBD1 | TRBJ2-7 | TRBV5-1 | - | CASSLKGTGLNNEQYF | TGCGCCAGCAGCTTAAAAGGGACAGGGCTTAACAATGAGCAGTACTTC
- | TRBJ2-5 | TRBV7-2 | few | CASRKSVGEPGTQYF | TGTGCCAGCAGAAAAAGTGTCGGGGAACCAGGGACCCAGTACTTC
TRBD2 | TRBJ2-5 | TRBV7-9 | - | CASSGGRREAANEQYF | TGTGCCAGCAGCGGGGGAAGGCGGGAGGCGGCCAATGAGCAGTACTTC
- | TRBJ2-3 | TRBV6-5 | - | CASSYWAVGMRGTDTQYF | TGTGCCAGCAGTTACTGGGCCGTAGGCATGAGGGGCACAGATACGCAGTATTTT
TRBD2 | TRBJ2-1 | TRBV24-1 | - | CATSDFGLAGNEQFF | TGTGCCACCAGTGATTTTGGACTAGCTGGCAATGAGCAGTTCTTC
TRBD2 | TRBJ2-7 | TRBV6-2/TRBV6-3 | few | CASRRFGRGGVASYEQYF | TGTGCCAGCAGACGCTTCGGTCGGGGAGGGGTGGCATCCTACGAGCAGTACTTC
- | TRBJ2-1 | TRBV20-1 | - | CSARDRLSGSYNEQFF | TGCAGTGCTAGAGATCGACTATCGGGATCCTACAATGAGCAGTTCTTC
- | TRBJ2-5 | TRBV5-1 | few | CASSLASRGGETQYF | TGCGCCAGCAGCTTGGCCTCGAGGGGTGGAGAGACCCAGTACTTC
TRBD2 | TRBJ2-1 | TRBV4-3 | - | CAGSQEASGTSYNEQFF | TGCGCCGGCAGCCAAGAGGCTAGCGGGACGTCCTACAATGAGCAGTTCTTC
TRBD2 | TRBJ2-1 | TRBV27 | - | CASSLARREGLVQGYNEQFF | TGTGCCAGCAGTTTAGCTCGGCGGGAGGGCTTGGTTCAGGGCTACAATGAGCAGTTCTTC
- | TRBJ2-5 | TRBV5-1 | - | CASSLAAGPLKTQYF | TGCGCCAGCAGCTTGGCGGCAGGGCCCTTGAAGACCCAGTACTTC
- | TRBJ2-6 | TRBV6-5 | few | CASLSWGANVLTF | TGTGCCAGCCTGAGTTGGGGGGCCAACGTCCTGACTTTC
TRBD2 | TRBJ2-7 | TRBV25-1 | - | CASGPGLAVLEQYF | TGTGCCAGCGGACCGGGACTAGCGGTTCTCGAGCAGTACTTC
TRBD2 | TRBJ2-3 | TRBV7-2 | many | CASRGLDTDTQYF | TGTGCCAGCAGGGGACTAGATACAGATACGCAGTATTTT
- | TRBJ2-1 | TRBV9 | few | CASSSGFEYNEQFF | TGTGCCAGCAGCTCAGGGTTTGAATACAATGAGCAGTTCTTC
- | TRBJ2-7 | TRBV7-2 | few | CASSPMGAGVIPNEQYF | TGTGCCAGCAGCCCCATGGGGGCGGGAGTTATCCCTAACGAGCAGTACTTC
TRBD1 | TRBJ2-5 | TRBV6-2/TRBV6-3 | many | CASSTPDRGEETQYF | TGTGCCAGCAGTACACCGGACAGGGGAGAAGAGACCCAGTACTTC
- | TRBJ2-1 | TRBV11-1 | - | CASSFYAYNEQFF | TGTGCCAGCAGCTTCTACGCCTACAATGAGCAGTTCTTC
- | TRBJ2-5 | TRBV13 | - | CASTPKGHGQETQYF | TGTGCCAGCACTCCCAAGGGCCACGGGCAAGAGACCCAGTACTTC
- | TRBJ2-7 | TRBV6-2/TRBV6-3 | few | CASSPYPRGGGRPYEQYF | TGTGCCAGCAGTCCATACCCGCGTGGGGGTGGGAGACCCTACGAGCAGTACTTC
- | TRBJ1-5 | TRBV12-3/TRBV12-4 | - | CASSLLGGRGNQPQHF | TGTGCCAGCAGTTTATTGGGGGGCCGAGGCAATCAGCCCCAGCATTTT